This T cell receptor beta chain came from a study of cytomegalovirus exposure and HLA in healthy donors. The study, taken as a whole, reports: The study recorded 150 to 200 TCR beta chains that were cytomegalovirus-associated. The tendency of first-cohort TCR clusters to co-occur in the approximately 120 validation repertoires was identified by a subsequent analysis. Rare sequences made up most TCRs, while some public TCRs were found in many donors.

CDR1 and CDR2 from the germline V gene are MNHEY and SVGAGI. V lost 6 bases, J lost 7 bases, and 7 bases stayed unmatched. This CDR3 region has 14 residues. On this clone: Its matching antigen is unknown.

The data were produced by immunoSEQ multiplex PCR, yet TCRdb's version contains in-frame clones alone and is incomplete. The sample has over 250,000 clones, 86% seen once. This TCR derives from a woman aged 18-29 years in good health and CMV-seronegative. The sequenced sample was PBMCs. The genes are TRBV6-5 and TRBJ1-2; 11 positions agree with TRBD1. Here the CDR3 DNA reads TGTGCCAGCAGCCGAGGACAGGGGGCGATTGGCTACACCTTC. It codes for CASSRGQGAIGYTF.